Each of the 16 T cell receptor beta chains below was sequenced from the same sample in a study of blood T cell repertoires in COVID-19. Here immunoSEQ multiplex PCR was the method, and the copy in TCRdb shows in-frame clones only, minus some. The sample has 150,000 to 200,000 clones; 84% are singletons. Source material: peripheral blood. These receptor sequences come from a human donor in a cohort sampled during active COVID-19.

This clone was observed a single time. The CDR3 nucleotides read TGTGCCAGCAGCTTGGCGACAGGGGACGAGCAGTACTTC. Protein product: CASSLATGDEQYF. The J gene is TRBJ2-7, the V gene TRBV5-6; 8 bases align to TRBD1. The CDR3 loop spans 13 amino acids. Germline loops: CDR1 SGHDT, CDR2 YYEEEE. J lost 5 bases, V lost 0 bases, and 1 base had no gene match.

This clone was seen more than once but under ten times. The gene calls are TRBV7-9 and TRBJ2-7; 11 nucleotides agree with TRBD1. This CDR3 is built from 16 residues. Germline-derived CDR1 and CDR2 are SEHNR and FQNEAQ (reference sequence). With 2 bases clipped from V and 6 bases from J, the junction kept 9 bases outside the gene matches. The CDR3 DNA reads TGTGCCAGCAGCTTACCCGGACAGGGGGCTCCGGTCGAGCAGTACTTC. It translates to CASSLPGQGAPVEQYF.

CDR3 DNA sequence: TGTGCCAGCAGTCCGCTTGACAGAGACTCTGGAAACACCATATATTTT. Residues: CASSPLDRDSGNTIYF. The rearrangement joins TRBV6-6 to TRBJ1-3; possible D gene TRBD1, 5 bases. Germline V gene lookup returns CDR1 MNHNY and CDR2 SVGAGI (reference sequence). The CDR3 covers 16 residues. V lost 5 bases and J 0 bases, leaving 14 bases between the germline ends.

The rearrangement joins TRBV7-9 to TRBJ2-5; 9 bases agree with TRBD2. V was pared by 5 bases and J by 0 bases, with 10 bases of the junction left unmatched. This CDR3 comprises 17 residues. Germline V gene data show CDR1 as SEHNR and CDR2 as FQNEAQ (reference sequence). The chain's CDR3 is CASSPKGLAGNQETQYF. The CDR3 bases are TGTGCCAGCAGCCCAAAGGGGCTAGCGGGGAACCAAGAGACCCAGTACTTC. Using reference TRBV7-9 and TRBJ2-5 for the parts outside the CDR3, the full variable domain is DTGVSQNPRHKITKRGQNVTFRCDPISEHNRLYWYRQTLGQGPEFLTYFQNEAQLEKSRLLSDRFSAERPKGSFSTLEIQRTEQGDSAMYLCASSPKGLAGNQETQYFGPGTRLLVL.

The rearrangement joins TRBV9 to TRBJ2-7; TRBD1 might be the D (6 bases). Per the germline V gene, CDR1 is SGDLS and CDR2 is YYNGEE. Deletions cut 0 bases from V and 0 bases from J, with 7 bases between. The CDR3 runs 14 residues. CDR3 region: CASSVGDNSYEQYF. CDR3 in DNA: TGTGCCAGCAGCGTAGGGGACAACTCCTACGAGCAGTACTTC.

The chain couples TRBV7-2 to TRBJ1-4; 7 bases match TRBD1. Unmatched junction bases numbered 2, after V lost 6 bases and J lost 4 bases. This CDR3 has 13 residues. Germline values: CDR1 SGHTA, CDR2 FQGNSA. CDR3 in amino acids: CASRGQSNEKLFF. CDR3 nucleotide sequence: TGTGCCAGCAGGGGACAGAGTAATGAAAAACTGTTTTTT.

The chain has TRBV4-2 and TRBJ1-1, with D perhaps matching TRBD1 (6 bases). Trimming left V 0 bases short and J 4 bases short, with 9 bases between. The CDR3 is made up of 14 amino acids. Germline V CDR1 and CDR2: LGHNA, YNFKEQ. This CDR3 reads CASSQEGGFTEAFF. The CDR3 coding sequence is TGTGCCAGCAGCCAAGAAGGGGGTTTCACTGAAGCTTTCTTT.

This chain uses TRBV27 with TRBJ1-2, with D possibly TRBD1 on 5 matching bases. CDR1 and CDR2 (germline): MNHEY, SMNVEV (reference sequence). The germline V and J ends were trimmed by 3 bases and 6 bases, with 23 bases remaining between them. The CDR3 covers 17 residues. As DNA, the CDR3 is TGTGCCAGCAGTTTTTGGAGCAGGGCGGCCCGGGAGGATGGCTACACCTTC. It specifies CASSFWSRAAREDGYTF.

CDR3 sequence (DNA): TGCAGCGTTGGCCCCGGGACAGGGCACGAGCAGTACTTC. Its protein is CSVGPGTGHEQYF. The gene calls are TRBV29-1 and TRBJ2-7; TRBD1 agrees at 9 bases. V lost 4 bases to trimming and J lost 5 bases; unmatched junction nucleotides: 6. The germline V gene has CDR1 SQVTM and CDR2 ANQGSEA. The CDR3 sequence is 13 residues long.

This clone turned up a few times. Different DNA sequences within this sample yield the same CDR3. This chain's CDR3 is CASSVGGSPYEQYF. The DNA of the CDR3 is TGTGCCAGCAGCGTAGGCGGGAGCCCCTACGAGCAGTACTTC. The chain links TRBV9 to TRBJ2-7; 7 positions match TRBD2. The V and J ends lost 0 bases and 2 bases, in that order; junction bases with no gene match: 2. This CDR3 contains 14 residues. From germline, CDR1 is SGDLS and CDR2 YYNGEE.

The chain recombines TRBV19 with TRBJ1-1; D may be TRBD1 (6 bases). V lost 2 bases and J 2 bases, leaving 18 bases between the germline ends. CDR1 and CDR2 (germline): LNHDA, SQIVND (reference sequence). The CDR3 contains 17 residues. Here the CDR3 DNA reads TGTGCCAGTAGTATATTAGGTTTGGGGACACCAAACACTGAAGCTTTCTTT. Its translation is CASSILGLGTPNTEAFF.

The V gene is TRBV10-2, the J gene TRBJ1-2; 8 nucleotides align to TRBD1. This CDR3 is 13 amino acids long. Per germline, CDR1 WSHSY and CDR2 SAAADI. V was clipped by 9 bases and J by 4 bases; unmatched bases: 7. CDR3 residues: CASGTGTGYGYTF. CDR3 nucleotide sequence: TGCGCCAGTGGAACCGGGACAGGCTATGGCTACACCTTC.

This chain links TRBV6-5 with TRBJ2-5; 7 positions match TRBD2. V lost 0 bases to trimming and J lost 3 bases; unmatched junction nucleotides: 1. The CDR3 is made up of 14 amino acids. Germline V gene data show CDR1 as MNHEY and CDR2 as SVGAGI. CDR3 in amino acids: CASSYSGGKETQYF. The CDR3, as DNA: TGTGCCAGCAGTTACTCGGGGGGGAAAGAGACCCAGTACTTC.

The chain carries TRBV12-3 or TRBV12-4 and TRBJ1-1; D possibly corresponds to TRBD1 (5 bases). The CDR3 has 12 residues. Trimming took off 3 bases at V and 10 bases at J, with 12 bases between the two ends. The CDR3 protein is CASSFKGEGAFF. The CDR3 nucleotides are TGTGCCAGCAGTTTTAAAGGGGAGGGAGCTTTCTTT.

The chain is built from TRBV6-5 and TRBJ1-1, with 8 bases identical to TRBD1. The CDR3 totals 13 residues. Per germline, CDR1 MNHEY and CDR2 SVGAGI. V was clipped by 6 bases and J by 5 bases; unmatched bases: 5. CDR3 region: CASSQGAGTEAFF. For the CDR3, the DNA is TGTGCCAGCAGCCAGGGGGCAGGGACTGAAGCTTTCTTT.

This chain links TRBV5-6 with TRBJ1-1; perhaps TRBD1 as D (5 bases). The length of the CDR3 is 15 residues. The germline CDR1 and CDR2 sequences are SGHDT and YYEEEE. V was trimmed by 1 base and J by 3 bases, leaving 13 bases between them. The CDR3 is CASSLTPWGDTEAFF. In DNA, the CDR3 is TGTGCCAGCAGCTTGACTCCTTGGGGGGACACTGAAGCTTTCTTT. The variable domain in full, with the rest retrieved from reference TRBV5-6 and TRBJ1-1, is DAGVTQSPTHLIKTRGQQVTLRCSPKSGHDTVSWYQQALGQGPQFIFQYYEEEERQRGNFPDRFSGHQFPNYSSELNVNALLLGDSALYLCASSLTPWGDTEAFFGQGTRLTVV.